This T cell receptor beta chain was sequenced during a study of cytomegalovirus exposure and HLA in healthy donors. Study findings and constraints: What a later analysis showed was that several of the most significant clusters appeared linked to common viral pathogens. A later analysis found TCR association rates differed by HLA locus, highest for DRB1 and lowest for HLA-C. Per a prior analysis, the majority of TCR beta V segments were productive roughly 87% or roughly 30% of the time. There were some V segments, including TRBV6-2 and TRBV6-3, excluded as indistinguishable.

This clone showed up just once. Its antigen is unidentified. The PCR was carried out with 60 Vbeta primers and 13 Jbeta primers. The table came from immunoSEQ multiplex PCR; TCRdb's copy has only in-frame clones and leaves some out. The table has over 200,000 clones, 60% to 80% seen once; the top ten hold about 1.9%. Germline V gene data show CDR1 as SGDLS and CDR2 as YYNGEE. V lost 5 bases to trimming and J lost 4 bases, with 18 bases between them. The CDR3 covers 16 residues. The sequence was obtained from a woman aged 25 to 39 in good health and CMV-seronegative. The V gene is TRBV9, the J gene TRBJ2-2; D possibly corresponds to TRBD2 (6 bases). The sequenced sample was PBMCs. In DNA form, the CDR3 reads TGTGCCAGCAGTAGCGTAGTTAGGGGAGGCACCGGGGAGCTGTTTTTT. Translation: CASSSVVRGGTGELFF.